Below, 25 T cell receptor beta chains from the same sample are listed, as sequenced in a study of T-cell reconstitution after alpha-beta-depleted transplantation in children. Unique molecular identifiers were incorporated into the prepared TCRbeta library. TCRdb itself ran the PCR reads through MiXCR, one entry per CDR3 protein. The sample includes around 700,000 distinct CDR3 sequences, around 12% seen only once; the top ten take 0.65% to 0.9%. This material consisted of PBMCs, taken before TCRalphabeta/CD19-depleted stem cell transplant. The receptors derive from a girl aged 2 to 10 with congenital amegakaryocytic thrombocytopenia, due to receive a stem cell transplant.

The chain recombines TRBV7-8 with TRBJ2-1; the match to TRBD1 covers 7 bases. Germline lookup yields CDR1 SGHVS and CDR2 FQNEAQ. CDR3 length equals 15 residues. Germline trimming cut 5 bases from V and 5 bases from J; bases unmatched to any gene: 9. CDR3 protein: CASSRIRDSNNEQFF. The DNA for the CDR3 is TGTGCCAGCAGCAGAATAAGGGACAGCAACAATGAGCAGTTCTTC.

The table lists this clonotype with a few counts. The chain couples TRBV20-1 to TRBJ2-1; 13 positions match TRBD2. Trimming at V came to 0 bases and at J to 7 bases, leaving 6 bases not matched to a gene. This CDR3 is 16 amino acids long. The germline V gene encodes CDR1 DFQATT and CDR2 SNEGSKA (reference sequence). The DNA of the CDR3 is TGCAGTGCTAGAGATCGGACTAGCGGGAGCATGAATGAGCAGTTCTTC. Translation: CSARDRTSGSMNEQFF.

This clonotype was picked up a small number of times. The J gene is TRBJ1-1, the V gene TRBV7-9; unclear D gene. Germline V CDR1 and CDR2: SEHNR, FQNEAQ (reference sequence). CDR3 length: 13 residues. V lost 5 bases, J lost 6 bases, and 13 bases lay in between. The CDR3 DNA follows: TGTGCCAGCAGCCTTAATTCGTGGGCTGAAGCTTTCTTT. It specifies CASSLNSWAEAFF.

The sample holds many counts of this clonotype. V is TRBV20-1 and J is TRBJ2-3; 12 bases map to TRBD2. Germline V gives CDR1 DFQATT, CDR2 SNEGSKA (reference sequence). V trimming: 4 bases; J trimming: 4 bases; junction bases outside the gene matches: 9. There are 16 residues in the CDR3. DNA for the CDR3: TGCAGTGCTATGGAAACTAGCGGGAGGAGGGCAGATACGCAGTATTTT. It codes for CSAMETSGRRADTQYF.

The table lists this clonotype with a few counts. The rearrangement links TRBV7-2 to TRBJ2-5; D gene uncertain. Germline CDR1 and CDR2: SGHTA and FQGNSA. V was cut by 2 bases and J by 2 bases, with 12 bases left in between. The CDR3 runs 15 residues. In DNA, the CDR3 is TGTGCCAGCAGCTTAAGCAGCGTGGCGCAAGAGACCCAGTACTTC. Its protein product is CASSLSSVAQETQYF.

The chain employs TRBV5-1 and TRBJ1-2; TRBD1 agrees at 7 bases. The CDR3 is 17 amino acids. The V and J ends lost 0 bases and 8 bases, in that order; junction bases with no gene match: 16. Germline V CDR1 and CDR2: SGHRS, YFSETQ. The CDR3 loop reads CASSLDGGTETVWGYTF. CDR3 in DNA: TGCGCCAGCAGCTTGGATGGTGGGACAGAGACAGTGTGGGGCTACACCTTC.

This clonotype was counted once. Being one base from a much bigger clone, this may be a read error. The chain recombines TRBV20-1 with TRBJ2-3; 10 bases agree with TRBD2. Germline loops: CDR1 DFQATT, CDR2 SNEGSKA (reference sequence). CDR3 length: 15 amino acids. In DNA, the CDR3 is TGCAGTGCCTCCGGACTAGCGGAGGCCACAGATACGCATTATTTT. Translating gives CSASGLAEATDTHYF.

The V and J genes are TRBV29-1 and TRBJ1-4; unclear D gene. Per the germline V gene, CDR1 is SQVTM and CDR2 is ANQGSEA. Trimming shortened V by 6 bases and J by 8 bases, and 19 bases separated the two germline ends. The CDR3 runs to 14 residues. The CDR3: CSVHPVAVGEKLFF. The CDR3 nucleotides are TGCAGCGTCCACCCCGTCGCCGTGGGAGAAAAACTGTTTTTT.

Concerning this clonotype: One base away lies a much larger clone, so this may be a sequencing read error. V usage is TRBV12-3 or TRBV12-4 and J usage is TRBJ1-4; TRBD1 is a possible D gene (5 bases). There are 14 residues in the CDR3. In nucleotides, the CDR3 is TGTGCCAGCAGTTTCGGGGCAGAGAATGACAAACTGTTTTTT. The encoded protein is CASSFGAENDKLFF.

This clonotype appeared a few times. The chain recombines TRBV5-1 with TRBJ1-1; D gene unclear. From germline, CDR1 is SGHRS and CDR2 YFSETQ. This CDR3 spans 15 amino acids. Trimming removed 0 bases at V and 3 bases at J, with 12 bases between. CDR3 sequence (DNA): TGCGCCAGCAGCTTGGCAGGAAACCCTCACACTGAAGCTTTCTTT. Its protein is CASSLAGNPHTEAFF. The variable domain in full, completed from reference TRBV5-1 and TRBJ1-1, reads KAGVTQTPRYLIKTRGQQVTLSCSPISGHRSVSWYQQTPGQGLQFLFEYFSETQRNKGNFPGRFSGRQFSNSRSEMNVSTLELGDSALYLCASSLAGNPHTEAFFGQGTRLTVV.

This clonotype was seen a few times. The chain employs TRBV4-2 and TRBJ2-7; 8 bases line up with TRBD2. CDR3 length equals 18 residues. The V and J ends lost 1 base and 4 bases, in that order; junction bases with no gene match: 15. Per germline, CDR1 LGHNA and CDR2 YNFKEQ. The CDR3 DNA reads as TGTGCCAGCAGCCAAGTTGAGGTCCCGGGAGGGGTAACGTACGAGCAGTACTTC. Protein product: CASSQVEVPGGVTYEQYF.

This clonotype was seen a few times. CDR3 amino acids: CASSFTAWGETQYF. As DNA, the CDR3 is TGCGCCAGCAGCTTTACCGCTTGGGGGGAGACCCAGTACTTC. The V call is TRBV5-1, the J call TRBJ2-5, with D possibly called TRBD1 or TRBD2 (5 bases each). Germline assignment: CDR1 SGHRS and CDR2 YFSETQ. V lost 2 bases and J lost 5, with 13 bases in between. This CDR3 region has 14 residues.

This clonotype was found many times. V gene TRBV5-1 combines with J gene TRBJ2-7; 9 bases fit TRBD1. In germline, CDR1 is SGHRS, CDR2 YFSETQ. The CDR3 is 14 amino acids. The V segment lost 0 bases and the J segment 3 bases; nucleotides outside the gene matches: 1. CDR3 bases: TGCGCCAGCAGCTTGGGGGACAGGGACTACGAGCAGTACTTC. Its protein is CASSLGDRDYEQYF.

This clonotype was seen a few times. V is TRBV29-1 and J is TRBJ2-7; TRBD1 aligns across 8 bases. The CDR3 sequence is 20 residues long. The V segment lost 3 bases and the J segment 0 bases; nucleotides outside the gene matches: 22. The germline V gene has CDR1 SQVTM and CDR2 ANQGSEA. Here the CDR3 reads CSVEPVDRGGGLDHSYEQYF. In nucleotides, the CDR3 is TGCAGCGTTGAGCCGGTAGACAGGGGAGGTGGGTTAGACCACTCCTACGAGCAGTACTTC.

This clonotype was recorded at least ten times. The chain combines TRBV28 with TRBJ2-2, with D hard to call. This CDR3 region has 15 residues. Germline V CDR1 and CDR2: MDHEN, SYDVKM. V lost 1 base to trimming and J lost 1 base, with 7 bases between them. The CDR3 loop reads CASSLSPQNTGELFF. CDR3 DNA: TGTGCCAGCAGTTTATCGCCACAGAACACCGGGGAGCTGTTTTTT.

This clonotype was recorded at least ten times. This sequence joins TRBV7-2 and TRBJ2-7; 8 bases fit TRBD2. J gave up 2 bases and V 3 bases, and 3 bases lay outside the gene matches. The germline gives CDR1 SGHTA, CDR2 FQGNSA. CDR3 length: 14 amino acids. The DNA for the CDR3 is TGTGCCAGCAGCTTCAGTAGCGGGACCTACGAGCAGTACTTC. It yields the protein CASSFSSGTYEQYF.

About this clonotype: A much larger clone is a single base away; this may be a read error. The chain joins TRBV20-1 to TRBJ2-5, with D perhaps TRBD2 (6 bases). Germline CDR1 is DFQATT and CDR2 is SNEGSKA (reference sequence). This CDR3 contains 15 residues. CDR3 in DNA: TGCAGTACTAGCCCCCTTGACAGACTCCAAGAGACCCAGTACTTC. Its translation: CSTSPLDRLQETQYF.

This chain joins TRBV20-1 and TRBJ2-3; no definite D call. The CDR3 spans 13 residues. Germline V lookup: CDR1 DFQATT, CDR2 SNEGSKA (reference sequence). Between the trimmed V and J ends, which lost 2 bases and 4 bases, there was a span of 10 bases. The CDR3 DNA sequence: TGCAGTGCTAGATCGGGTGGTCCAGATACGCAGTATTTT. It specifies CSARSGGPDTQYF.

There are many counts of this clonotype. V is TRBV9 and J is TRBJ1-1, with D perhaps matching TRBD1 (5 bases). Germline V gene sequence: CDR1 SGDLS, CDR2 YYNGEE. Trimming removed 1 base at V and 3 bases at J, with 7 bases between. This CDR3 has 13 residues. The CDR3 reads CASSVSGYTEAFF. The CDR3 DNA follows: TGTGCCAGCAGCGTATCAGGGTACACTGAAGCTTTCTTT.

This chain links TRBV4-1 with TRBJ2-4; D unclear. V was cut by 4 bases and J by 0 bases, with 19 bases left in between. Germline V gives CDR1 MGHRA, CDR2 YSYEKL. The CDR3 runs to 18 residues. CDR3 sequence reads: CASSPGAAHGLAKNIQYF. For the CDR3, the DNA is TGCGCCAGCAGCCCTGGTGCCGCGCACGGGCTAGCCAAAAACATTCAGTACTTC.

A single count supports this clonotype. V gene TRBV20-1 combines with J gene TRBJ2-3; 14 bases map to TRBD2. The CDR3 consists of 18 residues. J gave up 0 bases and V 7 bases, and 12 bases lay outside the gene matches. Germline CDR1 and CDR2: DFQATT and SNEGSKA (reference sequence). The DNA of the CDR3 is TGCAGTGGTCGACTAGCGGGAGGGCCTAAAGTAAGCACAGATACGCAGTATTTT. Encoded protein: CSGRLAGGPKVSTDTQYF.

In its sample, this clonotype was seen many times. This chain connects TRBV29-1 to TRBJ2-7; D may be TRBD1 (5 bases). The CDR3 runs 13 residues. Germline V lookup: CDR1 SQVTM, CDR2 ANQGSEA. V was trimmed by 5 bases and J by 3 bases, leaving 14 bases between them. The CDR3: CSVSQGVGYEQYF. The CDR3, as DNA: TGCAGCGTTTCGCAGGGTGTGGGCTACGAGCAGTACTTC.

The rearrangement uses TRBV20-1 and TRBJ2-3; the D call may be TRBD1 or TRBD2 (6 bases each). CDR3 length: 16 residues. The V end lost 4 bases, the J end lost 9 bases, and 26 bases lay between the germline ends. Germline CDR1 DFQATT, CDR2 SNEGSKA (reference sequence). This chain's CDR3 is CSAKRGVGSLRYTQYF. The CDR3, as DNA: TGCAGTGCTAAGAGGGGGGTTGGGTCCCTTCGGTACACGCAGTATTTT.

This clonotype appeared a few times. This chain joins TRBV4-1 and TRBJ2-1; D may correspond to TRBD1 or TRBD2 (5 bases each). The CDR3 contains 13 residues. From germline, CDR1 is MGHRA and CDR2 YSYEKL. The ends were cut back, 0 bases at V and 9 bases at J, with 9 bases in the middle. This chain's CDR3 is CASSQDRGREQFF. The CDR3 coding sequence is TGCGCCAGCAGCCAAGATCGGGGCCGTGAGCAGTTCTTC.

The V and J genes are TRBV6-2 or TRBV6-3 and TRBJ2-1; D is perhaps TRBD2 (5 bases). Germline loops: CDR1 MNHEY, CDR2 SVGEGT. V was pared by 2 bases and J by 9 bases, with 11 bases between. This CDR3 comprises 13 residues. CDR3 nucleotides: TGTGCCAGCAGTTACCCAAGCGGAGCTGAGCAGTTCTTC. Its translation is CASSYPSGAEQFF.